This T cell receptor beta chain originates from a study of blood T cell repertoires in COVID-19. The CDR3 length is 13 residues. V gave up 5 bases and J gave up 7 bases, with 11 bases separating them. Germline CDR1 and CDR2: MGHRA and YSYEKL. Generated by immunoSEQ multiplex PCR, the TCRdb table keeps only in-frame clones and is missing some. Of approximately 170,000 clones listed, roughly four fifths are singletons. The chain uses TRBV4-1 and TRBJ2-2; a weak D match, TRBD2 (6 bases). The receptor comes from a man aged 55 to 70 with active or convalescent COVID-19. Material for sequencing was peripheral blood. CDR3 nucleotides: TGCGCCAGCAGCGGAGCGGGCATCGGGGAGCTGTTTTTT. Amino acids: CASSGAGIGELFF.